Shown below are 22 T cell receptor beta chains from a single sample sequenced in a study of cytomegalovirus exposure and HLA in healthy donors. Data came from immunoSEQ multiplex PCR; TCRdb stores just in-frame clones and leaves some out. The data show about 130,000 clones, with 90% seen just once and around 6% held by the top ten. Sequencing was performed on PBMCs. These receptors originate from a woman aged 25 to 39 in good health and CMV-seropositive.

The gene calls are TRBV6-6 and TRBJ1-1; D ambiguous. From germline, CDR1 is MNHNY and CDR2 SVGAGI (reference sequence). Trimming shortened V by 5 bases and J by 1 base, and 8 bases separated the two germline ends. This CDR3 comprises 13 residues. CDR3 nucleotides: TGTGCCAGCAGTCTAACTGAGAACACTGAAGCTTTCTTT. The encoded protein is CASSLTENTEAFF.

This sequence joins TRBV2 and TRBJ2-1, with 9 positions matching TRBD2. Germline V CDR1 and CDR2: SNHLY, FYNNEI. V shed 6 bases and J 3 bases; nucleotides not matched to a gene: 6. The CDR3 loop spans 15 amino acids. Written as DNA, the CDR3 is TGTGCCAGCAGGAAGGGACTAGCCTTCTACAATGAGCAGTTCTTC. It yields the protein CASRKGLAFYNEQFF.

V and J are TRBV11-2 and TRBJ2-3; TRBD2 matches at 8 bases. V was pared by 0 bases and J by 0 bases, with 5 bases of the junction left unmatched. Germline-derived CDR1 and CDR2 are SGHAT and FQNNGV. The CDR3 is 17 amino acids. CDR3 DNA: TGTGCCAGCAGCTTAGACGGGGCGGGGGGAAGCACAGATACGCAGTATTTT. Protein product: CASSLDGAGGSTDTQYF.

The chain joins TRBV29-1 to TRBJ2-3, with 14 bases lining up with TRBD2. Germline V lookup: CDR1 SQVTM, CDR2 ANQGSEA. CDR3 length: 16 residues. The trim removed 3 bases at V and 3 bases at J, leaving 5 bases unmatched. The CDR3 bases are TGCAGCGTTGAGGGACTAGCGGGAGTAGCAACAGATACGCAGTATTTT. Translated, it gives CSVEGLAGVATDTQYF.

CDR3 loop: CASKEQGSGETQYF. The CDR3 coding sequence is TGCGCCAGTAAAGAACAGGGTTCCGGTGAGACCCAGTACTTC. The rearrangement links TRBV5-1 to TRBJ2-5, with D tentatively TRBD1 (6 bases). V lost 8 bases and J 5 bases, leaving 19 bases between the germline ends. Germline lookup yields CDR1 SGHRS and CDR2 YFSETQ. There are 14 residues in the CDR3.

The CDR3 sequence is CASSQESFGLAGVETQYF. In DNA form, the CDR3 reads TGCGCCAGCAGCCAAGAATCTTTCGGACTAGCGGGAGTAGAGACCCAGTACTTC. The rearrangement links TRBV4-1 to TRBJ2-5; 13 bases match TRBD2. Losses at the gene ends were 0 bases for V and 4 bases for J; bases not matched to a gene: 8. CDR3 size: 18 residues. Germline loops: CDR1 MGHRA, CDR2 YSYEKL.

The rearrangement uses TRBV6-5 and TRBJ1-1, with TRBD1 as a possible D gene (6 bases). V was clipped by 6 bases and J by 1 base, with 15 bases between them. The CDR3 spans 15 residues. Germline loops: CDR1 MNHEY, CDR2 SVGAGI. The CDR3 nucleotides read TGTGCCAGCAGGCCAAAAACAGGGAAGAACACTGAAGCTTTCTTT. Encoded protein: CASRPKTGKNTEAFF.

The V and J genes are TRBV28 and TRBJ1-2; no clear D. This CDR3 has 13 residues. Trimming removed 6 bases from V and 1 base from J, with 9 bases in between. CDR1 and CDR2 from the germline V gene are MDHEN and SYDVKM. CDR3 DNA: TGTGCCAGCAGGAACAGATTTAACTATGGCTACACCTTC. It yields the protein CASRNRFNYGYTF.

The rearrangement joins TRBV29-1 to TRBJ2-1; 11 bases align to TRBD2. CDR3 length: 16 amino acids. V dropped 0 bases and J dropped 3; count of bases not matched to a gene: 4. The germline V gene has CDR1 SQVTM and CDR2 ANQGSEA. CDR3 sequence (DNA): TGCAGCGTTGAAGAGGGACTAGCGGCGCACTACAATGAGCAGTTCTTC. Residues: CSVEEGLAAHYNEQFF.

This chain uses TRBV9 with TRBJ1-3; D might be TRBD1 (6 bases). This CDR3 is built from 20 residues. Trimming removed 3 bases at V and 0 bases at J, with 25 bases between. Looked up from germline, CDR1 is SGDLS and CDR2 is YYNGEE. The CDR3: CASSGGDTFGYPNSGNTIYF. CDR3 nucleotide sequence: TGTGCCAGCAGCGGTGGGGACACTTTTGGATACCCCAACTCTGGAAACACCATATATTTT.

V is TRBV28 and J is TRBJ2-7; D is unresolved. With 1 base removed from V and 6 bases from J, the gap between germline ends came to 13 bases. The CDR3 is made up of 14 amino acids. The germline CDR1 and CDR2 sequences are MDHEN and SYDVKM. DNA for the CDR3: TGTGCCAGCAGTTTATCGAACAGCTTAGGCGAGCAGTACTTC. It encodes CASSLSNSLGEQYF.

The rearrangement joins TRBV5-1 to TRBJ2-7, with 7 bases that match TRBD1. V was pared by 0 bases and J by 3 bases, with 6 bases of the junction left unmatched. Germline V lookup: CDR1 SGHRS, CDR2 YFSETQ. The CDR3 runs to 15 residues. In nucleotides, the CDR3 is TGCGCCAGCAGCTTGGCGCCGGGACAGAACTACGAGCAGTACTTC. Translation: CASSLAPGQNYEQYF.

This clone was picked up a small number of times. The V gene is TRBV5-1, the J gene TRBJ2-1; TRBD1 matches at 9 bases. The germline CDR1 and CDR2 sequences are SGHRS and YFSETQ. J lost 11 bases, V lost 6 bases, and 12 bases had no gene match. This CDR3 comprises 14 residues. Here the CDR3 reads CASIGPGTGSQQFF. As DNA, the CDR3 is TGCGCCAGCATAGGTCCCGGGACAGGGTCACAGCAGTTCTTC.

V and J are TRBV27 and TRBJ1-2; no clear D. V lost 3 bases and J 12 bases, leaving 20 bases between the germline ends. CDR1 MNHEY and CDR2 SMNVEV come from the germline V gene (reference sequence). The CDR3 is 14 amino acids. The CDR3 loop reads CASSFIGGRKGHTF. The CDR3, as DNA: TGTGCCAGCAGTTTTATTGGAGGGCGTAAGGGCCACACCTTC.

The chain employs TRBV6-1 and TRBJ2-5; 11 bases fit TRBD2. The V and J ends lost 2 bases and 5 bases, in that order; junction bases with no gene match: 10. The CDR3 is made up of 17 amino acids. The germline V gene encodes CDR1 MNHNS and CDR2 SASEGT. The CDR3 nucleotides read TGTGCCAGCAGTGAACATCTAGCGGGAGGAGGTGGGGAGACCCAGTACTTC. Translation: CASSEHLAGGGGETQYF.

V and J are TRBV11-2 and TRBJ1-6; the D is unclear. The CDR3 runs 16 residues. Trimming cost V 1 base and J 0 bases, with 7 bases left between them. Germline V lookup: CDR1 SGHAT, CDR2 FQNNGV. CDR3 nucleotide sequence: TGTGCCAGCAGCTTAGTTAGGAGCTCCTATAATTCACCCCTCCACTTT. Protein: CASSLVRSSYNSPLHF.

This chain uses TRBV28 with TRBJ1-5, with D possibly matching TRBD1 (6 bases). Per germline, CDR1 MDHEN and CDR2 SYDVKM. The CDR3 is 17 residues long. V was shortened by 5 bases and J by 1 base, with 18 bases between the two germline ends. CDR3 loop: CASSTGTRLGSNQPQHF. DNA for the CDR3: TGTGCCAGCAGTACCGGGACACGCCTTGGGAGCAATCAGCCCCAGCATTTT.

For the CDR3, the DNA is TGTGCCAGCAGTTCCGGGGTGGGCGGTGAAAAACTGTTTTTT. It yields the protein CASSSGVGGEKLFF. The rearrangement uses TRBV27 and TRBJ1-4; D not resolved. Deletions cut 4 bases from V and 7 bases from J, with 13 bases between. The length of the CDR3 is 14 residues. Germline values: CDR1 MNHEY, CDR2 SMNVEV (reference sequence).

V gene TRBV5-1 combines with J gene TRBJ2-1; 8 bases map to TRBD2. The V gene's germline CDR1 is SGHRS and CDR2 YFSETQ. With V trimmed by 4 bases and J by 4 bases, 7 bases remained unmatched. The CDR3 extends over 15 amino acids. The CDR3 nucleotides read TGCGCCAGCAGCCCTCCGGGACTAGTGTACAATGAGCAGTTCTTC. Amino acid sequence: CASSPPGLVYNEQFF.

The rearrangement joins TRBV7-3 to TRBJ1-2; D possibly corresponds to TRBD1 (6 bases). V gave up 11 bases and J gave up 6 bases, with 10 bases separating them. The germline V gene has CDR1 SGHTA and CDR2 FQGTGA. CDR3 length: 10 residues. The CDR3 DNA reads TGTGCCGAGGGGGGGCATGGCTACACCTTC. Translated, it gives CAEGGHGYTF.

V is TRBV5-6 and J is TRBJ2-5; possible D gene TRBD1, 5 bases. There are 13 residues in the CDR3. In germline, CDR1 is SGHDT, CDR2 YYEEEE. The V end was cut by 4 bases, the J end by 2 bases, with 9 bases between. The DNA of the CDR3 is TGTGCCAGCAGCCTAGGGGTGCAAGAGACCCAGTACTTC. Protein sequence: CASSLGVQETQYF.

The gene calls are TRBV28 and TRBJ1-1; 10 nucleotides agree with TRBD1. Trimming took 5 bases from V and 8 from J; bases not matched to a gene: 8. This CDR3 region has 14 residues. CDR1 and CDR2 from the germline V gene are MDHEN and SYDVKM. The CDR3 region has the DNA TGTGCCAGCAGTCGCACGACAGGGGGCTTAGAAGCTTTCTTT. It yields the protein CASSRTTGGLEAFF.